The 8 T cell receptor beta chains in this list originate from one sample, sequenced in a study of blood T cell repertoires in COVID-19. Assay used: immunoSEQ multiplex PCR; TCRdb lists only in-frame clones, some missing. The sample has 250,000 to 300,000 clones; about nine tenths are singletons. The sample taken for sequencing was peripheral blood. All receptors come from a woman aged 45 to 65 who had recovered from COVID-19.

This rearrangement joins TRBV9 to TRBJ1-1; tentative D call: TRBD1 (6 bases). This CDR3 is built from 14 residues. Germline-derived CDR1 and CDR2 are SGDLS and YYNGEE. V lost 4 bases to trimming and J lost 1 base, with 11 bases between them. CDR3 DNA: TGTGCCAGCAGCTCCGGGACAAGGAACACTGAAGCTTTCTTT. Protein: CASSSGTRNTEAFF.

The rearrangement uses TRBV5-1 and TRBJ2-4; D is perhaps TRBD1 (5 bases). The CDR3 loop spans 16 amino acids. Germline loops: CDR1 SGHRS, CDR2 YFSETQ. V shed 5 bases and J shed 1 base, with 16 bases lying between them. The CDR3 spells CASRDLFRAAKNIQYF. The CDR3, as DNA: TGCGCCAGCAGGGACCTGTTCAGGGCGGCCAAAAACATTCAGTACTTC.

This clone appeared a single time. The CDR3 DNA sequence: TGTGCCACCAGCAGAGGGGCGGGCGGAAACACCATATATTTT. Amino acid sequence: CATSRGAGGNTIYF. The chain combines TRBV15 with TRBJ1-3; D is undetermined. V lost 1 base and J lost 4, with 8 bases in between. Germline V gene data show CDR1 as LNHNV and CDR2 as YYDKDF (reference sequence). The CDR3 totals 14 residues. The whole variable domain, filled in from reference TRBV15 and TRBJ1-3, reads DAMVIQNPRYQVTQFGKPVTLSCSQTLNHNVMYWYQQKSSQAPKLLFHYYDKDFNNEADTPDNFQSRRPNTSFCFLDIRSPGLGDTAMYLCATSRGAGGNTIYFGEGSWLTVV.

The rearrangement joins TRBV28 to TRBJ1-2; 8 positions agree with TRBD1. V shed 7 bases, J shed 2 bases, and the junction held 6 bases outside the gene matches. The CDR3 extends over 14 amino acids. CDR1 and CDR2 from the germline V gene are MDHEN and SYDVKM. This CDR3 is CASNVRQGNYGYTF. The CDR3, as DNA: TGTGCCAGCAATGTTAGACAGGGGAACTATGGCTACACCTTC.

About this clone itself: Being one base from a much bigger clone, this may be a read error. Other DNA variants within this sample encode the same CDR3. The rearrangement links TRBV4-3 to TRBJ2-3, with D uncertain. The CDR3 sequence is 14 residues long. The germline V gene encodes CDR1 LGHNA and CDR2 YSLEER. V gave up 0 bases and J gave up 1 base, with 5 bases separating them. This chain's CDR3 is CASSQDTGTDTQYF. CDR3 sequence (DNA): TGCGCCAGCAGCCAAGATACGGGCACAGATACGCAGTATTTT.

The CDR3 reads CASSFGRGQDNEQFF. The DNA for the CDR3 is TGTGCCAGCAGTTTCGGCAGGGGGCAAGACAATGAGCAGTTCTTC. The chain combines TRBV27 with TRBJ2-1, with TRBD1 identical over 8 bases. V lost 3 bases, J lost 5 bases, and 6 bases stayed unmatched. The germline gives CDR1 MNHEY, CDR2 SMNVEV (reference sequence). The CDR3 covers 15 residues.

The chain combines TRBV24-1 with TRBJ2-3; TRBD1 aligns across 7 bases. Trimming cost V 4 bases and J 1 base; bases outside gene matches: 13. Germline CDR1 KGHDR, CDR2 SFDVKD. The CDR3 sequence is 18 residues long. The CDR3 region has the DNA TGTGCCACCAGTGAAACACGACAGGGATTGGTCGGCACAGATACGCAGTATTTT. The encoded protein is CATSETRQGLVGTDTQYF.

The chain employs TRBV11-3 and TRBJ2-1; TRBD2 matches at 13 bases. Germline trimming cut 0 bases from V and 9 bases from J; bases unmatched to any gene: 2. The CDR3 totals 15 residues. Germline CDR1 is SGHNT and CDR2 is YENEEA. The CDR3 DNA is TGTGCCAGCAGCTTAGACTGGACTAGCGGGAGTGAGCAGTTCTTC. It is translated as CASSLDWTSGSEQFF.